This record concerns one TCR beta chain sequence. The source of the sample is a study of blood T cell repertoires in COVID-19. Study-wide background: Nucleic acid was either cDNA or gDNA, and it came from T cells, B-cell-depleted T cells, or PBMCs.

J was trimmed by 4 bases and V by 9 bases; bases with no gene match: 6. Germline-derived CDR1 and CDR2 are SEHNR and FQNEAQ (reference sequence). The CDR3 spans 14 residues. Original analysis: Reference gene primer amplification in the assay estimated nucleated cell counts. The table came from immunoSEQ multiplex PCR; TCRdb's copy has only in-frame clones and leaves some out. V and J calls and clone size are given by that table; D and trimming were obtained from the DNA. The sample yields some 62,000 clones, about 82% seen once. The age range of participants was about 18 to 95 years, with residence in about two dozen US areas. Cohort placement rested on clinical history that participants reported themselves.

Sample: PBMCs or T cells enriched from blood (not recorded which). This chain uses TRBV7-9 with TRBJ2-1; 10 bases are shared with TRBD2. This clonotype originated in a woman in her 40s with acute COVID-19. CDR3 sequence reads: CASVRTSGYNEQFF. The CDR3 DNA reads as TGTGCCAGTGTACGGACTAGCGGTTACAATGAGCAGTTCTTC. The complete variable domain, with remaining parts taken from reference TRBV7-9 and TRBJ2-1, reads DTGVSQNPRHKITKRGQNVTFRCDPISEHNRLYWYRQTLGQGPEFLTYFQNEAQLEKSRLLSDRFSAERPKGSFSTLEIQRTEQGDSAMYLCASVRTSGYNEQFFGPGTRLTVL.